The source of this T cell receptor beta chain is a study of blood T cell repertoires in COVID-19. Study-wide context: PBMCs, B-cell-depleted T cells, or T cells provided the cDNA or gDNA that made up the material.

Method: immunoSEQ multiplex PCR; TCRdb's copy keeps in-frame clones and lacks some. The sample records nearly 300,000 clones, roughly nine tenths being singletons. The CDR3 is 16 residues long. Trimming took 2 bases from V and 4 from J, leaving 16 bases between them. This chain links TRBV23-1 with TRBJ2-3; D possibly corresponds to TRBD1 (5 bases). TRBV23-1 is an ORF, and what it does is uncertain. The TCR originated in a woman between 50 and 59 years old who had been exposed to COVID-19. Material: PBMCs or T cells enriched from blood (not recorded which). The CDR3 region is CASSQTPTDIADTQYF. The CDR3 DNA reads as TGCGCCAGCAGTCAAACACCGACAGATATCGCAGATACGCAGTATTTT.